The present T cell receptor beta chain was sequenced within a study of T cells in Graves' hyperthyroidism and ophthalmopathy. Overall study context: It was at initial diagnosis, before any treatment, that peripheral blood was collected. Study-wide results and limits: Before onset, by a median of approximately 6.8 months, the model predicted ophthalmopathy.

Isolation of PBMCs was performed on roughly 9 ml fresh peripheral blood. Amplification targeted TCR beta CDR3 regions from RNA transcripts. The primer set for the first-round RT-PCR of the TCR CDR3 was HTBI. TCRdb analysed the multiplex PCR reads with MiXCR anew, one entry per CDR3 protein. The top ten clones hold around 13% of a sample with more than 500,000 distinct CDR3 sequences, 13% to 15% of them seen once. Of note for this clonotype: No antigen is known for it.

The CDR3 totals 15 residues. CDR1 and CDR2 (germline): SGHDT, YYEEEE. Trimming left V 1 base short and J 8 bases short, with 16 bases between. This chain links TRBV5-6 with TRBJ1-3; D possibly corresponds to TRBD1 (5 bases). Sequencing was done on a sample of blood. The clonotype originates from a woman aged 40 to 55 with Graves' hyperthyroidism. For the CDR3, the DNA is TGTGCCAGCAGCTTGAGACAGCTTGGAGTCCACACCATATATTTT. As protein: CASSLRQLGVHTIYF.